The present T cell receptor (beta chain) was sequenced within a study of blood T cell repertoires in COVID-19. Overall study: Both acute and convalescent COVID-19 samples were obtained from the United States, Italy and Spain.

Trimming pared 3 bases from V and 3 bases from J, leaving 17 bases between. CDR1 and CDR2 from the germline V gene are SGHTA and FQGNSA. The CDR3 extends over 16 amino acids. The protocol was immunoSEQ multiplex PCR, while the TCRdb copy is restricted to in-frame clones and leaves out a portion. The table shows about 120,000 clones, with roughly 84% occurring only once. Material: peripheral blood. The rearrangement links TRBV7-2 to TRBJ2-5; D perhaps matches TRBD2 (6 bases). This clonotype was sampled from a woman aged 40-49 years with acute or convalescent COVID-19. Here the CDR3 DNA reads TGTGCCAGCAGCTTTAGACCGGGACTGAGAGAAGAGACCCAGTACTTC. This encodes CASSFRPGLREETQYF.